This T cell receptor beta chain was observed in a study of cytomegalovirus exposure and HLA in healthy donors. The CDR3 covers 16 residues. Germline V gives CDR1 SGHVS, CDR2 FQNEAQ. J gave up 2 bases and V 5 bases, and 4 bases lay outside the gene matches. PCR used 60 Vbeta primers and 13 Jbeta primers. The assay was immunoSEQ multiplex PCR, and TCRdb's table has in-frame clones only and misses some. The sample includes more than 80,000 clones, about four fifths of them seen just once. The receptor was derived from a young man in good health and CMV-seropositive. Sequencing was carried out using PBMCs. The genes are TRBV7-8 and TRBJ2-1, with 12 bases identical to TRBD2. CDR3 protein: CASSPWTSGTYNEQFF. The CDR3 DNA is TGTGCCAGCAGCCCGTGGACTAGCGGGACCTACAATGAGCAGTTCTTC.